Listed below are T cell receptor beta chains from one sample, sequenced in a study of T cells in narcolepsy. This table comes from immunoSEQ multiplex PCR, and its TCRdb copy is limited to in-frame clones, with some not included. The sample consists of around 32,000 clones, roughly 77% of them appearing once. The sequencing input was CD45RA- memory CD4+ T cells from PBMCs. These receptors came from a human donor with narcolepsy. Both conserved end residues are part of each CDR3. The order of the fields is J gene, V gene, D gene, clone size, CDR3 protein, CDR3 DNA. The D gene is left open where the match is weak. Some rows have no size entry. The others give once, few or many, or a class for an expanded clone.

TRBJ2-5 TRBV7-3 NA once CASSLTFGETQYF TGTGCCAGCAGCTTAACGTTCGGGGAGACCCAGTACTTC
TRBJ2-2 TRBV4-2 TRBD2 few CASRERESGTGELFF TGTGCCAGCAGGGAGCGGGAGTCGGGCACCGGGGAGCTGTTTTTT
TRBJ2-5 TRBV18 NA NA CASSNQQGMKTQYF TGTGCCAGCTCAAATCAACAGGGAATGAAGACCCAGTACTTC
TRBJ2-3 TRBV28 TRBD1 once CASSGQGAGTDTQYF TGTGCCAGCAGCGGTCAGGGGGCCGGCACAGATACGCAGTATTTT
TRBJ1-2 TRBV25-1 TRBD1 NA CASSEQDRGGGYTF TGTGCCAGCAGTGAACAGGACAGGGGAGGTGGCTACACCTTC
TRBJ2-5 TRBV2 NA few CASSEMVLFLRRQDQETQYF TGTGCCAGCAGTGAAATGGTTTTATTCCTCAGGAGGCAGGACCAAGAGACCCAGTACTTC
TRBJ2-1 TRBV7-2 TRBD2 NA CASSLGTSGRRLGAEQFF TGTGCCAGCAGCTTAGGGACTAGCGGGAGACGCCTCGGGGCTGAGCAGTTCTTC
TRBJ1-2 TRBV7-3 NA NA CASSPDSGGNYGYTF TGTGCCAGCAGCCCCGACTCCGGGGGGAACTATGGCTACACCTTC
TRBJ2-7 TRBV7-2 TRBD1 NA CASSLETGVWNEQYF TGTGCCAGCAGCTTAGAAACAGGGGTATGGAACGAGCAGTACTTC
TRBJ1-5 TRBV7-8 NA NA CASSSERALNQPQHF TGTGCCAGCAGCTCAGAGCGGGCTCTCAATCAGCCCCAGCATTTT
TRBJ1-5 TRBV7-2 NA NA CASGTRGNQPQHF TGTGCCAGCGGCACCAGAGGTAATCAGCCCCAGCATTTT
TRBJ2-1 TRBV15 NA NA CATSRGDSNNEQFF TGTGCCACCAGCAGAGGGGACTCGAACAATGAGCAGTTCTTC
TRBJ2-7 TRBV21-1 NA NA CASSKDGRVYPYEQYF TGTGCCAGCAGCAAAGATGGAAGGGTCTATCCCTACGAGCAGTACTTC
TRBJ2-1 TRBV7-2 TRBD2 NA CASSLTSGRANEQFF TGTGCCAGCAGCTTAACTAGCGGGAGGGCCAATGAGCAGTTCTTC
TRBJ2-2 TRBV18 TRBD1 NA CASSAQGLTGELFF TGTGCCAGCTCAGCACAGGGGCTCACCGGGGAGCTGTTTTTT
TRBJ2-7 TRBV25-1 TRBD2 NA CASSETRTSGTYEQYF TGTGCCAGCAGTGAGACAAGGACTAGCGGCACCTACGAGCAGTACTTC
TRBJ1-5 TRBV7-3 TRBD1 NA CASSLRQGSQPQHF TGTGCCAGCAGCTTAAGACAGGGAAGTCAGCCCCAGCATTTT
TRBJ1-4 TRBV7-9 NA few CASSRTLTGQEKLFF TGTGCCAGCAGTCGAACTTTGACAGGTCAGGAAAAACTGTTTTTT
TRBJ1-1 TRBV11-3 TRBD1 once CASSLGTGNTEAFF TGTGCCAGCAGCTTAGGGACAGGAAACACTGAAGCTTTCTTT
TRBJ2-5 TRBV18 NA NA CASSPRATETQYF TGTGCCAGCTCACCCAGGGCCACTGAGACCCAGTACTTC
TRBJ2-7 TRBV11-2 TRBD1 NA CASRKTGGVGEQYF TGTGCCAGCAGAAAAACAGGGGGCGTGGGCGAGCAGTACTTC
TRBJ2-1 TRBV7-2 NA NA CASSPHGGPSEQFF TGTGCCAGCAGCCCCCACGGGGGACCTAGTGAGCAGTTCTTC
TRBJ1-5 TRBV28 NA NA CASTSAGISNQPQHF TGTGCCAGCACTTCCGCGGGGATTAGCAATCAGCCCCAGCATTTT
TRBJ2-7 TRBV6-1 NA once CASSAGDSYEQYF TGTGCCAGCAGTGCAGGGGATTCCTACGAGCAGTACTTC
TRBJ1-1 TRBV6-5 NA NA CASSGDLLRNTEAFF TGTGCCAGCAGTGGGGACCTTCTCAGGAACACTGAAGCTTTCTTT
TRBJ2-7 TRBV28 TRBD2 NA CASTTGTSNPYEQYF TGTGCCAGCACAACCGGGACTAGCAACCCCTACGAGCAGTACTTC
TRBJ2-5 TRBV1 NA NA CTSSQWGGGPQETQYF TGCACCAGCAGCCAATGGGGGGGAGGGCCTCAAGAGACCCAGTACTTC
TRBJ2-1 TRBV7-3 TRBD1 NA CASSSRGSYNEQFF TGTGCCAGCAGCTCCAGGGGGTCCTACAATGAGCAGTTCTTC
TRBJ1-2 TRBV7-3 NA NA CASSLTANYGYTF TGTGCCAGCAGCTTAACAGCTAACTATGGCTACACCTTC
TRBJ2-3 TRBV28 NA once CASSLSGLGGGDTQYF TGTGCCAGCAGTTTATCTGGACTAGGGGGGGGAGATACGCAGTATTTT
TRBJ2-1 TRBV7-2 TRBD2 NA CASSLVLTSGGRGGEQFF TGTGCCAGCAGCTTAGTGCTGACGAGTGGCGGGAGAGGTGGTGAGCAGTTCTTC
TRBJ2-1 TRBV30 NA NA CAWTDSSYNEQFF TGTGCCTGGACGGACAGCTCCTACAATGAGCAGTTCTTC
TRBJ2-7 TRBV19 NA once CASSTRDGAYEQYF TGTGCCAGTAGTACCAGGGACGGTGCCTACGAGCAGTACTTC
TRBJ1-6 TRBV6-1 TRBD1 few CASSRRQGGSPLHF TGTGCCAGCAGTAGAAGACAGGGGGGTTCACCCCTCCACTTT
TRBJ1-6 TRBV6-1 NA once CASSSARVGKLLHF TGTGCCAGCAGTTCGGCTAGGGTTGGGAAACTCCTCCACTTT
TRBJ1-5 TRBV19 NA few CASSLLGGRQPQHF TGTGCCAGTAGTCTCCTGGGAGGACGTCAGCCCCAGCATTTT
TRBJ2-5 TRBV7-9 NA NA CASSLGWKETQYF TGTGCCAGCAGCTTAGGCTGGAAAGAGACCCAGTACTTC
TRBJ1-3 TRBV27 NA NA CASSGTLGGSGNTIYF TGTGCCAGCAGTGGGACGTTGGGGGGCTCTGGAAACACCATATATTTT
TRBJ2-3 TRBV2 TRBD1 NA CASSPTGGGRTDTQYF TGTGCCAGCAGTCCTACAGGGGGCGGAAGAACAGATACGCAGTATTTT
TRBJ1-1 TRBV19 TRBD1 NA CASSATGTGGTEAFF TGTGCCAGTAGTGCTACCGGGACAGGGGGAACTGAAGCTTTCTTT